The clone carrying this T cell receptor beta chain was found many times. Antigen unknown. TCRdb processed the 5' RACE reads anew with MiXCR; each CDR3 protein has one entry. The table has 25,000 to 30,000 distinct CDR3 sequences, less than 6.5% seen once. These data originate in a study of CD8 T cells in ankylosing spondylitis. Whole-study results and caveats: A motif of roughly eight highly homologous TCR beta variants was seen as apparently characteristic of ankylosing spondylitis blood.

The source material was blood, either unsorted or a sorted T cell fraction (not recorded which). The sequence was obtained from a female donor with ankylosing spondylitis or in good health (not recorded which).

CDR3 DNA: TGTGCCAGCAGCGCAAGCCAATTGACAGGGTCGAGAAACACCATATATTTT. Residues: CASSASQLTGSRNTIYF. J is TRBJ1-3 and V is TRBV9; 7 positions match TRBD1. There are 17 residues in the CDR3. Germline-derived CDR1 and CDR2 are SGDLS and YYNGEE. V lost 3 bases to trimming and J lost 5 bases; unmatched junction nucleotides: 14.